Below, 26 T cell receptor beta chains from the same sample are listed, as sequenced in a study of a mutant IDH1 vaccine in newly diagnosed glioma. The protocol was immunoSEQ multiplex PCR, while the TCRdb copy is restricted to in-frame clones and leaves out a portion. This table has roughly 40,000 clones, approximately 85% appearing once. Their cognate antigens are unknown. Time point defined: week 5, during vaccination. Vaccination comprised doses that each held 300 ug of mutant IDH1 20-mer peptide, plus topical imiquimod. This material consisted of PBMCs, taken from a glioma patient whose treatment included an IDH1 peptide vaccine. The receptors here all came from a man aged 35 to 55 with glioma.

The chain links TRBV18 to TRBJ2-5; 13 bases match TRBD2. Germline V gene data show CDR1 as KGHSH and CDR2 as LQKENI. The V and J ends lost 3 bases and 5 bases, in that order; junction bases with no gene match: 12. The CDR3 sequence is 18 residues long. The CDR3 nucleotides read TGTGCCAGCTCACCGACGGGACTAGCGGGGAGAACGTGGGAGACCCAGTACTTC. It codes for CASSPTGLAGRTWETQYF.

The table lists this clone with a count of one. The chain is built from TRBV5-1 and TRBJ2-6; D is perhaps TRBD2 (6 bases). Germline lookup yields CDR1 SGHRS and CDR2 YFSETQ. V gave up 7 bases and J gave up 6 bases, with 29 bases separating them. CDR3 length: 19 amino acids. As DNA, the CDR3 is TGCGCCAGCCATAGGTCGGAGGGAGCTAACTTCCTGAAGGCCAACGTCCTGACTTTC. Its translation is CASHRSEGANFLKANVLTF. Looking up the rest from reference TRBV5-1 and TRBJ2-6 gives the full variable domain: KAGVTQTPRYLIKTRGQQVTLSCSPISGHRSVSWYQQTPGQGLQFLFEYFSETQRNKGNFPGRFSGRQFSNSRSEMNVSTLELGDSALYLCASHRSEGANFLKANVLTFGAGSRLTVL.

The chain couples TRBV18 to TRBJ1-5; TRBD1 might be the D (5 bases). Germline CDR1 is KGHSH and CDR2 is LQKENI. This CDR3 region has 15 residues. V lost 2 bases and J 1 base, leaving 9 bases between the germline ends. The CDR3 region is CASSPGTGSNQPQHF. The CDR3 bases are TGTGCCAGCTCACCAGGGACGGGAAGCAATCAGCCCCAGCATTTT.

The chain couples TRBV18 to TRBJ1-5; D ambiguous. CDR3 length: 12 residues. Trimming cost V 2 bases and J 3 bases, with 2 bases left between them. Germline values: CDR1 KGHSH, CDR2 LQKENI. CDR3 bases: TGTGCCAGCTCACCAGACAATCAGCCCCAGCATTTT. Translation gives CASSPDNQPQHF.

The chain employs TRBV6-1 and TRBJ1-4; D gene ambiguous. CDR1 is MNHNS and CDR2 is SASEGT in the germline V gene. V lost 6 bases and J lost 2, with 10 bases in between. The CDR3 sequence is 14 residues long. CDR3 region: CASRDQRTNEKLFF. For the CDR3, the DNA is TGTGCCAGCAGAGATCAGAGGACTAATGAAAAACTGTTTTTT.

In nucleotides, the CDR3 is TGTGCCAGCTCACCCCCCCAGGCCTCCTACGAGCAGTACTTC. Translation: CASSPPQASYEQYF. This chain connects TRBV18 to TRBJ2-7; D call uncertain. The V gene's germline CDR1 is KGHSH and CDR2 LQKENI. V dropped 3 bases and J dropped 0 bases, with 9 bases sitting between them. There are 14 residues in the CDR3.

The chain combines TRBV19 with TRBJ1-4; 8 bases are a match to TRBD1. CDR1 is LNHDA, CDR2 SQIVND, per germline (reference sequence). Trimming at V came to 3 bases and at J to 10 bases, leaving 7 bases not matched to a gene. The CDR3 has 14 amino acids. The DNA for the CDR3 is TGTGCCAGTAGTATTGGTCAGGGGGCTGGAAAACTGTTTTTT. Protein: CASSIGQGAGKLFF.

This chain links TRBV12-5 with TRBJ1-4, with D hard to call. V lost 6 bases and J lost 5, with 13 bases in between. Germline CDR1 LGHNT, CDR2 FRNRAP. The CDR3 is made up of 14 amino acids. The CDR3 region is CASGPGLENEKLFF. In DNA form, the CDR3 reads TGTGCTAGTGGACCTGGACTCGAAAATGAAAAACTGTTTTTT.

This clone was picked up one time. V is TRBV5-1 and J is TRBJ2-2, with D unresolved. Between the trimmed V and J ends, which lost 7 bases and 4 bases, there was a span of 17 bases. The CDR3 spans 15 residues. In germline, CDR1 is SGHRS, CDR2 YFSETQ. The CDR3 DNA is TGCGCCAGCCAACCGTCCGTGGAACCCACCGGGGAGCTGTTTTTT. Protein product: CASQPSVEPTGELFF. The complete variable domain, with remaining parts taken from reference TRBV5-1 and TRBJ2-2, reads KAGVTQTPRYLIKTRGQQVTLSCSPISGHRSVSWYQQTPGQGLQFLFEYFSETQRNKGNFPGRFSGRQFSNSRSEMNVSTLELGDSALYLCASQPSVEPTGELFFGEGSRLTVL.

This chain joins TRBV5-1 and TRBJ2-1; 11 bases map to TRBD2. The CDR3 is 18 amino acids. V was pared by 3 bases and J by 4 bases, with 12 bases of the junction left unmatched. CDR1 and CDR2 (germline): SGHRS, YFSETQ. CDR3 amino acids: CASSSELSLAGAYNEQFF. The CDR3 DNA follows: TGCGCCAGCAGCTCGGAACTCTCACTAGCGGGAGCTTACAATGAGCAGTTCTTC.

The chain couples TRBV2 to TRBJ2-5, with D uncertain. V was trimmed by 11 bases and J by 1 base, leaving 11 bases between them. The CDR3 contains 12 residues. Germline assignment: CDR1 SNHLY and CDR2 FYNNEI. The CDR3 DNA follows: TGTGCCTCCGGCGTGACCCAAGAGACCCAGTACTTC. Translating it yields CASGVTQETQYF.

The CDR3 protein is CASSHRWDQPQHF. CDR3 sequence (DNA): TGTGCCAGCAGTCACCGCTGGGATCAGCCCCAGCATTTT. V usage is TRBV27 and J usage is TRBJ1-5; D gene unclear. The germline V gene has CDR1 MNHEY and CDR2 SMNVEV (reference sequence). The CDR3 spans 13 residues. V gave up 5 bases and J gave up 5 bases, with 10 bases separating them.

The J gene is TRBJ2-5, the V gene TRBV6-6, with D perhaps matching TRBD1 (6 bases). This CDR3 has 13 residues. V shed 7 bases and J shed 2 bases, with 11 bases lying between them. Germline V gives CDR1 MNHNY, CDR2 SVGAGI (reference sequence). The CDR3 DNA reads as TGTGCCAGCACCCTGGACAGACAAGAGACCCAGTACTTC. It specifies CASTLDRQETQYF.

The J gene is TRBJ1-5, the V gene TRBV29-1; 8 bases line up with TRBD1. The ends lost 4 bases at V and 6 bases at J; junction bases unmatched: 5. CDR1 SQVTM and CDR2 ANQGSEA come from the germline V gene. The CDR3 consists of 13 residues. CDR3 in amino acids: CSVVSGGGQPQHF. CDR3 bases: TGCAGCGTTGTCTCAGGGGGCGGTCAGCCCCAGCATTTT. Complete variable domain (other parts from reference TRBV29-1 and TRBJ1-5): SAVISQKPSRDICQRGTSLTIQCQVDSQVTMMFWYRQQPGQSLTLIATANQGSEATYESGFVIDKFPISRPNLTFSTLTVSNMSPEDSSIYLCSVVSGGGQPQHFGDGTRLSIL.

This clone appeared once. The chain employs TRBV19 and TRBJ2-3; D gene uncertain. The CDR3 length is 16 residues. The germline V gene encodes CDR1 LNHDA and CDR2 SQIVND (reference sequence). The V end was cut by 4 bases, the J end by 2 bases, with 16 bases between. CDR3 bases: TGTGCCAGTAGTAGACGGTTGACGGGCCTCACAGATACGCAGTATTTT. This sequence encodes CASSRRLTGLTDTQYF. The complete variable domain, with remaining parts taken from reference TRBV19 and TRBJ2-3, reads DGGITQSPKYLFRKEGQNVTLSCEQNLNHDAMYWYRQDPGQGLRLIYYSQIVNDFQKGDIAEGYSVSREKKESFPLTVTSAQKNPTAFYLCASSRRLTGLTDTQYFGPGTRLTVL.

J is TRBJ2-6 and V is TRBV4-2; D unresolved. The CDR3 consists of 17 residues. Germline assignment: CDR1 LGHNA and CDR2 YNFKEQ. Trimming stripped 0 bases from V and 0 bases from J, with 9 bases between. The CDR3 region has the DNA TGTGCCAGCAGCCAAGAGGGCAGTGTCTCTGGGGCCAACGTCCTGACTTTC. This gives the protein CASSQEGSVSGANVLTF.

The rearrangement joins TRBV19 to TRBJ2-5; 8 bases are shared with TRBD2. The CDR3 is made up of 15 amino acids. Losses at the gene ends were 5 bases for V and 7 bases for J; bases not matched to a gene: 12. Germline V CDR1 and CDR2: LNHDA, SQIVND (reference sequence). The CDR3 reads CASSFTGGPEGTQYF. The CDR3 nucleotides read TGTGCCAGTAGTTTTACGGGAGGGCCGGAGGGGACCCAGTACTTC.

This chain joins TRBV27 and TRBJ2-3; TRBD2 might be the D (6 bases). Germline V CDR1 and CDR2: MNHEY, SMNVEV (reference sequence). The CDR3 is made up of 16 amino acids. The V gene lost 5 bases and the J gene lost 2 bases, with 17 bases spanning the gap. The CDR3 reads CASSTGTSIFTDTQYF. Here the CDR3 DNA reads TGTGCCAGCAGTACCGGGACTTCTATATTCACAGATACGCAGTATTTT.

V is TRBV7-9 and J is TRBJ2-5, with D perhaps TRBD1 (6 bases). Trimming removed 3 bases from V and 4 bases from J, with 15 bases in between. Germline V gene lookup returns CDR1 SEHNR and CDR2 FQNEAQ (reference sequence). The CDR3 covers 15 residues. The CDR3 sequence: CASSLRPGHRETQYF. CDR3 sequence (DNA): TGTGCCAGCAGCTTGCGACCGGGACACCGAGAGACCCAGTACTTC.

This clone was recorded a few times. In DNA, the CDR3 is TGTGCCAGCAGCTTAACCAGCAATCAGCCCCAGCATTTT. Its translation is CASSLTSNQPQHF. The V and J genes are TRBV11-2 and TRBJ1-5; D is ambiguous. CDR1 SGHAT and CDR2 FQNNGV come from the germline V gene. V lost 2 bases to trimming and J lost 1 base, with 3 bases between them. The CDR3 length is 13 residues.

This clone showed up just a few times. The V and J genes are TRBV7-2 and TRBJ2-7, with 7 nucleotides matching TRBD1. From germline, CDR1 is SGHTA and CDR2 FQGNSA. The CDR3 is 16 amino acids. After removal of 2 bases from V and 4 bases from J, the junction contained 11 bases not matched to a gene. The CDR3 DNA reads as TGTGCCAGCAGCTTATCGAGTTCCAGGGGGATGTACGAGCAGTACTTC. Amino acids: CASSLSSSRGMYEQYF.

The V call is TRBV9, the J call TRBJ2-1, with D possibly being TRBD1 or TRBD2 (6 bases each). The CDR3 totals 16 residues. V was clipped by 0 bases and J by 2 bases, with 12 bases between them. Germline-derived CDR1 and CDR2 are SGDLS and YYNGEE. The CDR3 DNA reads TGTGCCAGCAGCGTAGGTGCGGGACAAGCCTACAATGAGCAGTTCTTC. Protein sequence: CASSVGAGQAYNEQFF.

The chain employs TRBV10-3 and TRBJ1-4, with D possibly TRBD1 on 5 matching bases. CDR1 ENHRY and CDR2 SYGVKD come from the germline V gene. V dropped 2 bases and J dropped 8 bases, with 12 bases sitting between them. The CDR3 covers 14 residues. The CDR3 nucleotides are TGTGCCATCAGTGAGAGGGGTTCGAAGGAAAAACTGTTTTTT. Its protein is CAISERGSKEKLFF.

This clone was counted once. The chain recombines TRBV6-6 with TRBJ2-7; TRBD2 aligns across 9 bases. The junction had 9 bases not matched to a gene; V was cut back by 7 bases and J by 2 bases. Germline V lookup: CDR1 MNHNY, CDR2 SVGAGI (reference sequence). The CDR3 sequence is 15 residues long. For the CDR3, the DNA is TGTGCCAGCAATAGGGGGCGGGAGGGGACCTACGAGCAGTACTTC. Translation: CASNRGREGTYEQYF.

J is TRBJ2-3 and V is TRBV19, with D tentatively TRBD2 (6 bases). Germline V gene data show CDR1 as LNHDA and CDR2 as SQIVND (reference sequence). Trimming stripped 8 bases from V and 2 bases from J, with 17 bases between. The CDR3 is 15 amino acids. CDR3 sequence: CASSGGTFTTDTQYF. CDR3 coding DNA: TGTGCCAGTTCGGGCGGGACCTTCACCACAGATACGCAGTATTTT.

This chain uses TRBV28 with TRBJ1-2; possibly TRBD1 for D (6 bases). Trimming stripped 6 bases from V and 8 bases from J, with 16 bases between. The CDR3 is made up of 13 amino acids. Germline V CDR1 and CDR2: MDHEN, SYDVKM. The DNA of the CDR3 is TGTGCCAGCAGAAACTTCCAGGGGCTGGGCTACACCTTC. Its translation: CASRNFQGLGYTF.